These 12 T cell receptor beta chains were all obtained from the same sample, sequenced in a study of blood T cell repertoires in COVID-19. Using immunoSEQ multiplex PCR, the repertoire was profiled, and TCRdb retains in-frame clones only, with some absent. The table records 120,000 to 150,000 clones, 79% of them present only once. Sequencing was performed on peripheral blood. These receptors all stem from a man between 50 and 59 years old with active or convalescent COVID-19.

This clone has a single count. The V gene is TRBV5-1, the J gene TRBJ1-3; the D is unclear. Germline lookup yields CDR1 SGHRS and CDR2 YFSETQ. The CDR3 spans 14 residues. The germline V and J ends were trimmed by 0 bases and 13 bases, with 17 bases remaining between them. The CDR3 DNA reads TGCGCCAGCAGCTTGGACGACACCGGTCGAACGATATATTTT. Translating it yields CASSLDDTGRTIYF.

The chain has TRBV3-1 (or the pseudogene TRBV3-2) and TRBJ2-7, with D tentatively TRBD2 (6 bases). The CDR3 has 15 residues. The germline CDR1 and CDR2 sequences are LGHDT and YNNKEL (reference sequence). Trimming removed 1 base from V and 3 bases from J, with 13 bases in between. The CDR3, as DNA: TGTGCCAGCAGCCAAGGACTTGGCGGGATCTACGAGCAGTACTTC. Translation gives CASSQGLGGIYEQYF.

This chain links TRBV18 with TRBJ2-7; 8 positions match TRBD2. The CDR3 has 13 residues. V was clipped by 4 bases and J by 3 bases; unmatched bases: 2. Per the germline V gene, CDR1 is KGHSH and CDR2 is LQKENI. In DNA, the CDR3 is TGTGCCAGCTCACAGGCGGGAGGCTACGAGCAGTACTTC. It translates to CASSQAGGYEQYF.

The rearrangement uses TRBV5-4 and TRBJ2-2; perhaps TRBD1 as D (6 bases). Germline values: CDR1 SGHNT, CDR2 YYREEE (reference sequence). This CDR3 is 14 amino acids long. V dropped 9 bases and J dropped 2 bases, with 14 bases sitting between them. As DNA, the CDR3 is TGTGCCAACCGGGACATAGGAAACACCGGGGAGCTGTTTTTT. Protein product: CANRDIGNTGELFF.

This rearrangement joins TRBV10-3 to TRBJ1-4, with D possibly TRBD1 on 5 matching bases. Trimming left V 6 bases short and J 2 bases short, with 13 bases between. Germline CDR1 ENHRY, CDR2 SYGVKD. The CDR3 spans 15 residues. CDR3 amino acids: CAIRRGLGTNEKLFF. For the CDR3, the DNA is TGTGCCATCAGACGGGGGTTGGGGACTAATGAAAAACTGTTTTTT.

This sequence joins TRBV9 and TRBJ2-7, with 8 bases fitting TRBD2. The CDR3 loop spans 18 amino acids. Germline CDR1 SGDLS, CDR2 YYNGEE. Trimming at V came to 4 bases and at J to 7 bases, leaving 22 bases not matched to a gene. CDR3: CASSPSDAVAGGLREQYF. CDR3 DNA: TGTGCCAGCAGCCCCTCCGATGCAGTGGCGGGAGGATTGAGGGAGCAGTACTTC.

This sequence joins TRBV6-5 and TRBJ2-7; tentatively, D is TRBD1 (5 bases). The CDR3 is 15 amino acids. V was pared by 3 bases and J by 7 bases, with 19 bases between. Germline lookup yields CDR1 MNHEY and CDR2 SVGAGI. CDR3 in amino acids: CASSYLGPSMGEQYF. For the CDR3, the DNA is TGTGCCAGCAGTTATTTGGGGCCTTCTATGGGAGAGCAGTACTTC.

The V and J genes are TRBV18 and TRBJ2-7; 10 bases are a match to TRBD2. Trimming removed 3 bases from V and 4 bases from J; junction bases left unmatched: 9. The length of the CDR3 is 16 residues. CDR1 and CDR2 (germline): KGHSH, LQKENI. The CDR3 reads CASSPQTGLATYEQYF. The CDR3 DNA follows: TGTGCCAGCTCACCGCAAACGGGACTAGCGACGTACGAGCAGTACTTC.

This chain connects TRBV11-2 to TRBJ2-1; D might be TRBD2 (6 bases). The germline CDR1 and CDR2 sequences are SGHAT and FQNNGV. The ends were cut back, 1 base at V and 6 bases at J, with 10 bases in the middle. The CDR3 length is 14 residues. In nucleotides, the CDR3 is TGTGCCAGCAGCTTAGCGGGAGTGGGCAATGAGCAGTTCTTC. It codes for CASSLAGVGNEQFF.

V gene TRBV6-5 combines with J gene TRBJ2-7; 10 bases map to TRBD1. CDR3 size: 15 residues. Germline assignment: CDR1 MNHEY and CDR2 SVGAGI. V shed 6 bases, J shed 8 bases, and the junction held 13 bases outside the gene matches. This CDR3 reads CASSSDRGLPGKQYF. The CDR3 DNA reads TGTGCCAGCAGCTCCGACAGGGGGCTTCCAGGGAAGCAGTACTTC.

The V call is TRBV7-9, the J call TRBJ2-2, with 7 bases fitting TRBD1. CDR3 length: 17 residues. V gave up 4 bases and J gave up 0 bases; unmatched junction bases: 8. CDR1 and CDR2 from the germline V gene are SEHNR and FQNEAQ (reference sequence). The CDR3 DNA reads as TGTGCCAGCAGCTCGGGGCCGGGACAGTCGAACACCGGGGAGCTGTTTTTT. Amino acids: CASSSGPGQSNTGELFF.

The count of this clone is one. The V and J genes are TRBV7-9 and TRBJ2-1; 7 bases map to TRBD1. The CDR3 loop spans 12 amino acids. In germline, CDR1 is SEHNR, CDR2 FQNEAQ (reference sequence). V shed 5 bases and J 6 bases; nucleotides not matched to a gene: 1. The CDR3 DNA reads TGTGCCAGCAGCCGGGACAGCAATGAGCAGTTCTTC. Protein: CASSRDSNEQFF.